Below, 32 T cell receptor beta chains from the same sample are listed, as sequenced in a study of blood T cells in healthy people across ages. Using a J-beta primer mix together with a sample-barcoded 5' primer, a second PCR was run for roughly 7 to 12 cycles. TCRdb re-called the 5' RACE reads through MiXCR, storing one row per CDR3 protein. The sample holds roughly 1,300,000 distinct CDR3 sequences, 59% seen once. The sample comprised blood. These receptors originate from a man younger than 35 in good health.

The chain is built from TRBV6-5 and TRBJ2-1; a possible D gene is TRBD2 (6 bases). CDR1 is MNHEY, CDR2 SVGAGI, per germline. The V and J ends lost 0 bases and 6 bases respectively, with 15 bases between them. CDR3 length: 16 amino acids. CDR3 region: CASSYSMAGNPNEQFF. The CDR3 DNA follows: TGTGCCAGCAGTTACTCGATGGCGGGGAATCCCAATGAGCAGTTCTTC.

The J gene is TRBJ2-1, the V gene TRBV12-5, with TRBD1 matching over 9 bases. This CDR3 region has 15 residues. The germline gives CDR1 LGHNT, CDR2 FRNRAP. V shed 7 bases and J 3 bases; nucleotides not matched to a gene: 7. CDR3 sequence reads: CASARGGQGYNEQFF. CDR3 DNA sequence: TGTGCTAGTGCCCGAGGGGGACAGGGCTACAATGAGCAGTTCTTC.

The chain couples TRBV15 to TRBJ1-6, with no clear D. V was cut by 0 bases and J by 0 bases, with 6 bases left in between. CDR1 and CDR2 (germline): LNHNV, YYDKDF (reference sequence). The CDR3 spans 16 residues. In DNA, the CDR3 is TGTGCCACCAGCAGAGAACGGAGCTCCTATAATTCACCCCTCCACTTT. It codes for CATSRERSSYNSPLHF.

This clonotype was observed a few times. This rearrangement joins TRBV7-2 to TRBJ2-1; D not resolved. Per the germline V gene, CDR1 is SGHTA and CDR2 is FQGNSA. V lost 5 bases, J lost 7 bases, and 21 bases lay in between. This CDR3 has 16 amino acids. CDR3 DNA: TGTGCCAGCAGCAAACCCAGAAACGGCCCCGGGAATGAGCAGTTCTTC. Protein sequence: CASSKPRNGPGNEQFF.

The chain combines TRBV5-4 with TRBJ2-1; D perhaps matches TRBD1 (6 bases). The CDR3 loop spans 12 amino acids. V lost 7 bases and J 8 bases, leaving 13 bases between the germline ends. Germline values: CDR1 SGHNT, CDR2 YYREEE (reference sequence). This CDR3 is CASSKQGDEQFF. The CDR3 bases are TGTGCCAGCTCCAAACAGGGAGATGAGCAGTTCTTC. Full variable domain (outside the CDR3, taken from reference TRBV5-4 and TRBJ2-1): ETGVTQSPTHLIKTRGQQVTLRCSSQSGHNTVSWYQQALGQGPQFIFQYYREEENGRGNFPPRFSGLQFPNYSSELNVNALELDDSALYLCASSKQGDEQFFGPGTRLTVL.

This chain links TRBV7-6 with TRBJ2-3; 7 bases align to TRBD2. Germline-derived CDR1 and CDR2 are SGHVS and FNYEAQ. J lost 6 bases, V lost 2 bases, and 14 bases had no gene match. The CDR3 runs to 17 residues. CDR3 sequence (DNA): TGTGCCAGCAGCTTATTCCCCCCTGGCGGGAGCAAGGATACGCAGTATTTT. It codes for CASSLFPPGGSKDTQYF.

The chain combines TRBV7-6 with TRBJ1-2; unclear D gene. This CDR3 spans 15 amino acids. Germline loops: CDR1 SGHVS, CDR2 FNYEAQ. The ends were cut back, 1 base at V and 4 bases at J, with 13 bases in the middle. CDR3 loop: CASSLGEGILYGYTF. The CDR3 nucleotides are TGTGCCAGCAGCTTAGGGGAGGGCATACTCTATGGCTACACCTTC.

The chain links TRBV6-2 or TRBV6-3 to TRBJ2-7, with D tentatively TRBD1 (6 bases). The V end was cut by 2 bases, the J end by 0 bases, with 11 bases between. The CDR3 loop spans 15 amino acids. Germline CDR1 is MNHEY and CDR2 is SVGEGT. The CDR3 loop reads CASSYGTPYSYEQYF. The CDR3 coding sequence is TGTGCCAGCAGTTACGGGACACCATACTCCTACGAGCAGTACTTC.

The DNA for the CDR3 is TGTGCCACCAGCTCCCTCGAAGCTGTCCACGAGCAGTACTTC. This codes for CATSSLEAVHEQYF. The chain recombines TRBV15 with TRBJ2-4; D is ambiguous. Gene TRBJ2-7 matches the end of the DNA better, so the J call may be wrong. The CDR3 runs to 14 residues. Germline loops: CDR1 LNHNV, CDR2 YYDKDF (reference sequence).

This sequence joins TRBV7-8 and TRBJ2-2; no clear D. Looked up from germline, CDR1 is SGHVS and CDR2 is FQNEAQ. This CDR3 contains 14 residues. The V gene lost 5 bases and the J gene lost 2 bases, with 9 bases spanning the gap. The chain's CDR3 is CASSQGDNTGELFF. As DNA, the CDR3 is TGTGCCAGCAGCCAAGGAGACAACACCGGGGAGCTGTTTTTT.

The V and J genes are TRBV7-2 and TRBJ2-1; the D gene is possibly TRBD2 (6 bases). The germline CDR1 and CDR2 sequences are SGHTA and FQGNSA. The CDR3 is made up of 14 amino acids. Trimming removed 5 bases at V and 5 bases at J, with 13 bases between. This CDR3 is CASSRGLRHNEQFF. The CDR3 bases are TGTGCCAGCAGCCGGGGACTTCGCCACAATGAGCAGTTCTTC.

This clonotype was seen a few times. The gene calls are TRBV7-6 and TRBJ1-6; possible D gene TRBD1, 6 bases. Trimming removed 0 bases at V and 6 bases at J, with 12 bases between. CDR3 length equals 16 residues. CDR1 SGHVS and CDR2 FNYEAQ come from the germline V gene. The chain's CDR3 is CASSLAAGQINSPLHF. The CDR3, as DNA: TGTGCCAGCAGCTTAGCCGCGGGACAAATTAATTCACCCCTCCACTTT.

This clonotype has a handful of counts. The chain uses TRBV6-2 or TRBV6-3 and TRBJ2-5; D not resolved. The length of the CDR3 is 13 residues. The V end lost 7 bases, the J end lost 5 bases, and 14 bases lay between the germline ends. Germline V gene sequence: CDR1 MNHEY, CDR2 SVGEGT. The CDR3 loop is CASISSHWETQYF. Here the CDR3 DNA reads TGTGCCAGCATATCCAGTCATTGGGAGACCCAGTACTTC.

The CDR3 reads CASSQEIVGEQFF. The CDR3 DNA reads as TGCGCCAGCAGCCAAGAAATTGTTGGTGAGCAGTTCTTC. The genes are TRBV4-1 and TRBJ2-1; unclear D gene. The CDR3 runs 13 residues. Germline V gene data show CDR1 as MGHRA and CDR2 as YSYEKL. Trimming removed 0 bases from V and 9 bases from J, with 9 bases in between.

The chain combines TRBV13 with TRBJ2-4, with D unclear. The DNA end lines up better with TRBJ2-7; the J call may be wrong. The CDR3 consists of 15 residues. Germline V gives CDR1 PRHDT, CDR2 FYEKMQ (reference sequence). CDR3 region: CASRCGVRFGGEQYF. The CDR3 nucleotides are TGTGCCAGCAGATGTGGGGTCAGGTTCGGTGGCGAGCAGTACTTC.

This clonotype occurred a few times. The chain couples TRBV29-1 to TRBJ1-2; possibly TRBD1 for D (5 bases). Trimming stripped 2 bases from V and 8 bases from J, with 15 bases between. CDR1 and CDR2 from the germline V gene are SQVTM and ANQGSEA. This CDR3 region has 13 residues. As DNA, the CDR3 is TGCAGCGTTGAACCCCCAGGGTGGGGAGGCTACACCTTC. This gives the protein CSVEPPGWGGYTF.

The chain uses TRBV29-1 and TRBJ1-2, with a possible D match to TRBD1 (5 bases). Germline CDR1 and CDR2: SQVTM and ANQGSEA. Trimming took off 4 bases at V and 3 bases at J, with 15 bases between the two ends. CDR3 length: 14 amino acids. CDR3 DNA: TGCAGCGTTGGCCATCAGGGTATTCACTATGGCTACACCTTC. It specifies CSVGHQGIHYGYTF.

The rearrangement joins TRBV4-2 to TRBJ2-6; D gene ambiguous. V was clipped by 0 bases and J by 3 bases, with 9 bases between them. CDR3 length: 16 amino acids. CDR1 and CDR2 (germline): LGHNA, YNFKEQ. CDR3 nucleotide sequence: TGTGCCAGCAGCCAAGATAGAGGCGGTGGGGCCAACGTCCTGACTTTC. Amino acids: CASSQDRGGGANVLTF.

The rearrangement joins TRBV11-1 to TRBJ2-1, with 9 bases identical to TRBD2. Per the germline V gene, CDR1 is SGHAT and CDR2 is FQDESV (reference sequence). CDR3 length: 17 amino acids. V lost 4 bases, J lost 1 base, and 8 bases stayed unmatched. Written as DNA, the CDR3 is TGTGCCAGCAGCTCGGCGGGCGGGAGGGGGTCCTACAATGAGCAGTTCTTC. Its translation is CASSSAGGRGSYNEQFF.

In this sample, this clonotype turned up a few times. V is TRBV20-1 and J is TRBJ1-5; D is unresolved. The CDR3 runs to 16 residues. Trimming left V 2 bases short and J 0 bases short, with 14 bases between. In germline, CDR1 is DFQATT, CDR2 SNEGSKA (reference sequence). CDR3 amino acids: CSARSPSGYSNQPQHF. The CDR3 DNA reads TGCAGTGCTAGATCTCCCTCCGGGTATAGCAATCAGCCCCAGCATTTT.

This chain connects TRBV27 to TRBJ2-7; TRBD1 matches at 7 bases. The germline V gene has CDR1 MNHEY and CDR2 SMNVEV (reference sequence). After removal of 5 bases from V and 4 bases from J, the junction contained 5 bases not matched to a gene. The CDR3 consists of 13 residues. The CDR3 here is CASSVWTGYEQYF. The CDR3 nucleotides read TGTGCCAGCAGTGTGTGGACAGGTTACGAGCAGTACTTC.

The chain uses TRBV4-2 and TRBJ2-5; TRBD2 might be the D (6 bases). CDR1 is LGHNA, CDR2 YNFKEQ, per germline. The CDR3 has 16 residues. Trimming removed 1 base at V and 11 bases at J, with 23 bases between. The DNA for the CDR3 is TGTGCCAGCAGCCAAGGCTCGGGGCGGGGTGTATTAGAGCAGTACTTC. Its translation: CASSQGSGRGVLEQYF.

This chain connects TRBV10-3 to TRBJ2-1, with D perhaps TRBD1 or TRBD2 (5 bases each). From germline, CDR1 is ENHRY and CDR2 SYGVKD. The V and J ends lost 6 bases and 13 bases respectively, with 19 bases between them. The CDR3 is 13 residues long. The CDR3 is CAIRRGLGETQFF. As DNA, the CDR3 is TGTGCCATCAGACGGGGCTTGGGAGAGACCCAGTTCTTC.

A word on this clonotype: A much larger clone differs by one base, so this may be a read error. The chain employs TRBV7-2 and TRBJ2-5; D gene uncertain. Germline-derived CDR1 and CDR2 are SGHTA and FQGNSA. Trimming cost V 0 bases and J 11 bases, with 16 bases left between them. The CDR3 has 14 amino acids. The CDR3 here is CASSLARSSNEQYF. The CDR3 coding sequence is TGTGCCAGCAGCTTAGCGCGAAGTAGCAATGAGCAGTACTTC.

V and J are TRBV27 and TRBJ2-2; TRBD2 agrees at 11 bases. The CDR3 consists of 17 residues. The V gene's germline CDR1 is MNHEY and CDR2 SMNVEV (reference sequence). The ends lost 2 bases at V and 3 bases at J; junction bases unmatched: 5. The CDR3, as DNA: TGTGCCAGCAGTTTAATAGCGGGAGGGCCTCACACCGGGGAGCTGTTTTTT. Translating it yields CASSLIAGGPHTGELFF.

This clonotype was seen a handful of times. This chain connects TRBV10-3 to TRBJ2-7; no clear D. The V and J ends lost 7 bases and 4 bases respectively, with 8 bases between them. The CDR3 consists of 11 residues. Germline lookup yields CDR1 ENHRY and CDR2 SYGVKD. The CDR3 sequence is CAIKGGYEQYF. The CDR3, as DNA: TGTGCCATCAAGGGCGGATACGAGCAGTACTTC.

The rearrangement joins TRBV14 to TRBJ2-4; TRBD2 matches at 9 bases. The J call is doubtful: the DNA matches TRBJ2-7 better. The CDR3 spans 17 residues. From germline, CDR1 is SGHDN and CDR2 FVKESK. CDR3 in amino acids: CASSQAIRAGGNYEQYF. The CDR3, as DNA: TGTGCCAGCAGCCAAGCGATTCGAGCGGGAGGAAACTACGAGCAGTACTTC.

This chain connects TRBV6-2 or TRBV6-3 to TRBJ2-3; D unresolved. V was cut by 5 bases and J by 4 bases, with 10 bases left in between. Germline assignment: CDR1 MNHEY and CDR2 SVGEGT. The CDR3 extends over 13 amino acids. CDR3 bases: TGTGCCAGCAGTAACACCTACGCAGATACGCAGTATTTT. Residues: CASSNTYADTQYF.

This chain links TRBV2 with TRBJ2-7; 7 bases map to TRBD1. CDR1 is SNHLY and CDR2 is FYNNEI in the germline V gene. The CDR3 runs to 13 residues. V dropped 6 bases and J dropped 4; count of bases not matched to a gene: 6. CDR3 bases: TGTGCCAGCAGACCGGGACAGAAATACGAGCAGTACTTC. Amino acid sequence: CASRPGQKYEQYF.

CDR3 sequence (DNA): TGTGCCAGCAGCCAAGGTTGGACAGGGAGCTACGAGCAGTACTTC. The encoded protein is CASSQGWTGSYEQYF. The rearrangement uses TRBV14 and TRBJ2-7, with 8 bases matching TRBD1. V lost 1 base and J lost 3; bases outside the gene matches: 5. Germline V CDR1 and CDR2: SGHDN, FVKESK. CDR3 length: 15 residues.

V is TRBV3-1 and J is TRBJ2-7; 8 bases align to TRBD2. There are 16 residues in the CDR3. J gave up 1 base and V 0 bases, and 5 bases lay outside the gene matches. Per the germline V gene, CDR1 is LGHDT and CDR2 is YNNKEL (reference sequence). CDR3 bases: TGTGCCAGCAGCCAAGAGGGGTTAGCGGGGTCCTACGAGCAGTACTTC. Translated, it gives CASSQEGLAGSYEQYF.

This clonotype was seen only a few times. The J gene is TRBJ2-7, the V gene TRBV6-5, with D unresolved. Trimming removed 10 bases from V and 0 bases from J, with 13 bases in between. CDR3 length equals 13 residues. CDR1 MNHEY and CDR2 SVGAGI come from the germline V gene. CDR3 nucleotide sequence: TGTGCCACCTCATTGGGCAGCTCCTACGAGCAGTACTTC. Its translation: CATSLGSSYEQYF.